Each of the 4 T cell receptor beta chains below was sequenced from the same sample in a study of vaccination effects on CD4 cells after COVID-19. No cognate antigen is known for these TCRs. Assay used: immunoSEQ multiplex PCR; TCRdb lists only in-frame clones, some missing. The data show around 40,000 clones, with 65% to 80% seen just once and about 8.6% held by the top ten. After around nine days in culture, the CD4+ T cells were isolated. Participants completed two doses of the BNT162b2 or mRNA-1273 vaccine. The material sequenced was CD4+ T cells from PBMCs cultured without peptide, taken after COVID-19 vaccination. The receptors here all came from a human donor who received a COVID-19 vaccine.

This chain joins TRBV6-1 and TRBJ1-4, with D unresolved. V dropped 0 bases and J dropped 2 bases, with 13 bases sitting between them. Germline CDR1 and CDR2: MNHNS and SASEGT. The CDR3 sequence is 17 residues long. The CDR3 sequence is CASSEARFIRTNEKLFF. The CDR3, as DNA: TGTGCCAGCAGTGAAGCACGTTTCATCCGGACTAATGAAAAACTGTTTTTT.

In its sample, this clone was seen a few times. The chain carries TRBV11-2 and TRBJ2-7; 15 positions match TRBD2. V gave up 6 bases and J gave up 3 bases; unmatched junction bases: 6. This CDR3 spans 16 amino acids. Germline-derived CDR1 and CDR2 are SGHAT and FQNNGV. The CDR3 region is CASRYGTSGRNYEQYF. CDR3 DNA: TGTGCCAGCAGATACGGGACTAGCGGGAGGAACTACGAGCAGTACTTC.

As concerns this clone: At one end, the junction sequence differs from germline, possibly due to a read error. DNA of the CDR3: TGTGCCAGTAGCGAGGGGCGACCAGACTATGGCTACACCTTC. Amino acids: CASSEGRPDYGYTF. The V gene is TRBV9, the J gene TRBJ1-2, with D maybe TRBD1 (5 bases). There are 14 residues in the CDR3. Germline values: CDR1 SGDLS, CDR2 YYNGEE.

The CDR3 DNA is TGCGCCAGCATTCCTTACAATGAGCAGTTCTTC. Protein sequence: CASIPYNEQFF. The chain has TRBV23-1 and TRBJ2-1, with unresolved D. TRBV23-1 is assigned to the ORF class and has an uncertain function. The CDR3 consists of 11 residues. The V and J ends lost 7 bases and 4 bases respectively, with 5 bases between them.